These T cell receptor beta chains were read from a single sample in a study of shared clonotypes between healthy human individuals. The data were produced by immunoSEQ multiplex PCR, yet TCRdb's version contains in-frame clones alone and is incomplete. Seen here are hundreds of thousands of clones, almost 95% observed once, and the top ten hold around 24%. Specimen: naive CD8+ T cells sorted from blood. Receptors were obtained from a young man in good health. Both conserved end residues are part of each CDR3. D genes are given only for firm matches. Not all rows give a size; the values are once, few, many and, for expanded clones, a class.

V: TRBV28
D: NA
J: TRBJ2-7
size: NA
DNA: TGTGCCAGCAGTTTACTTAACGGGGAGCAGTACTTC
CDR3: CASSLLNGEQYF

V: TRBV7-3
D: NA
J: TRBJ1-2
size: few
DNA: TGTGCCAGCAGCCAGGACGGAGTCTATGGCTACACCTTC
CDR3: CASSQDGVYGYTF

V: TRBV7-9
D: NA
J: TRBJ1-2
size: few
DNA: TGTGCCAGCAGTGTAGCAGGGCGGTATGGCTACACCTTC
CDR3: CASSVAGRYGYTF

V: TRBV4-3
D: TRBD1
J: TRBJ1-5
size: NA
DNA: TGCGCCAGCAGCCCGGACAGGGGTGGCAATCAGCCCCAGCATTTT
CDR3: CASSPDRGGNQPQHF

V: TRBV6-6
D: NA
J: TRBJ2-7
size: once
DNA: TGTGCCAGCAGTTACGGCGTGGGAGGCCTTTCCTACGAGCAGTACTTC
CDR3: CASSYGVGGLSYEQYF

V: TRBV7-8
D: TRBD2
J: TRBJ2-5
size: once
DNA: TGTGCCAGCAGCCACCCTGGTGGGAGGGCCTGGGAGACCCAGTACTTC
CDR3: CASSHPGGRAWETQYF

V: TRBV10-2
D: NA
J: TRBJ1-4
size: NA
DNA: TGCGCCAGCAGTGAGTCTTACTTGGCAACTAATGAAAAACTGTTTTTT
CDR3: CASSESYLATNEKLFF

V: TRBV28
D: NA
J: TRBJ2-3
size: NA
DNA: TGTGCCAGCAGTTTTAGGCAGACTAGCACAGATACGCAGTATTTT
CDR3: CASSFRQTSTDTQYF

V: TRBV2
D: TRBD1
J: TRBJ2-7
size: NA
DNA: TGTGCCAGTAGAGACAGGGGAGGTGTCTACGAGCAGTACTTC
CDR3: CASRDRGGVYEQYF

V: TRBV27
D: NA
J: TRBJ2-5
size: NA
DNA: TGTGCCAGCAGTTCGGGACCGGGGCGATTGGAAGAGACCCAGTACTTC
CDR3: CASSSGPGRLEETQYF

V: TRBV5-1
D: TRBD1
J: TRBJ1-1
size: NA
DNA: TGCGCCAGCAGCTTGGGGACCGGGACAGCATTCCAGATAGCTTTCTTT
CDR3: CASSLGTGTAFQIAFF

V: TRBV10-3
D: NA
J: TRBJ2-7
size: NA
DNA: TGTGCCATCAGTGAAATATATCAGGGAAACGAGCAGTACTTC
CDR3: CAISEIYQGNEQYF

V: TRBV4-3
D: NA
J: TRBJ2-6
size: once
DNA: TGCGCCAGCAGCCAAGATAGAGCTACTGGGGCCAACGTCCTGACTTTC
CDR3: CASSQDRATGANVLTF

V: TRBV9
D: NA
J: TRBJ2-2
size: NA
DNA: TGTGCCAGCAGCATAGGAGGTGGGGAGCTGTTTTTT
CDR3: CASSIGGGELFF

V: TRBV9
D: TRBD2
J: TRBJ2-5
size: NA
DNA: TGTGCCAGCTTACGACTAGCGGAGAATAAAGAGACCCAGTACTTC
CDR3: CASLRLAENKETQYF

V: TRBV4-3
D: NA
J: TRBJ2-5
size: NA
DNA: TGCGCCAGCAGCCAAGATTCTGGGACCCAGTACTTC
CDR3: CASSQDSGTQYF

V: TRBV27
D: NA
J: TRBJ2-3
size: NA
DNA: TGTGCCAGCAGGGCCCGTGGGGCAAAAGATACGCAGTATTTT
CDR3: CASRARGAKDTQYF

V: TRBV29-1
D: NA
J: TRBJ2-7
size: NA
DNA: TGCAGCGTTGGGGAATTCCCCTACGAGCAGTACTTC
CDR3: CSVGEFPYEQYF

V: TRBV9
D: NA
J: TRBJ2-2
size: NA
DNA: TGTGCCAGCAGCGTAGGCGGGCCCGGGGAGCTGTTTTTT
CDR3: CASSVGGPGELFF

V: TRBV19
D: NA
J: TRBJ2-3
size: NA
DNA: TGTGCCAGTAGTATATCTGGTGGTACGCAGTATTTT
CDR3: CASSISGGTQYF

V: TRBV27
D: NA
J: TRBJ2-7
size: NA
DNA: TGTGCCAGCAGTTTATCGCGCCCCCTCTCCGGGGCCACCTACGAGCAGTACTTC
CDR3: CASSLSRPLSGATYEQYF

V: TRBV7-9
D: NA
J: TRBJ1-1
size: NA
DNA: TGTGCCAGCAGCTCCGAGAATGCGAAGAACACTGAAGCTTTCTTT
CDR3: CASSSENAKNTEAFF

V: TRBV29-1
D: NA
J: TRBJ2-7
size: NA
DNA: TGCAGCGCGACAGGTAACTACGAGCAGTACTTC
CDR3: CSATGNYEQYF

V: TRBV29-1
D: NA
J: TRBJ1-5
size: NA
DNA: TGCAGCGTTATGACCCTGCAAGGGCCCCAGCATTTT
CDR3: CSVMTLQGPQHF

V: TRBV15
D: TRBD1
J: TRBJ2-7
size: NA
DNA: TGTGCCACCAGCAAAGACAGGGGCAAGGTGAACGAGCAGTACTTC
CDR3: CATSKDRGKVNEQYF

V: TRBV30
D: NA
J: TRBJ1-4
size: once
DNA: TGTGCCTGGAGTGTGGGCCAGAGTGGTGAAAAACTGTTTTTT
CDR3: CAWSVGQSGEKLFF

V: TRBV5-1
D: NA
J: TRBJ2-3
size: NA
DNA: TGCGCCAGCAGCGTCCTATGGACAGATACGCAGTATTTT
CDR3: CASSVLWTDTQYF

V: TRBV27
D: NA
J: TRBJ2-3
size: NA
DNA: TGTGCCAGCAGTTTATTGGCCGGCAAGAGCACAGATACGCAGTATTTT
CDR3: CASSLLAGKSTDTQYF

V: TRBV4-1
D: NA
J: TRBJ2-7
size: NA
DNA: TGCGCCAGCAGCCCGTACGTTGCTCTCGAGCAGTACTTC
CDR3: CASSPYVALEQYF

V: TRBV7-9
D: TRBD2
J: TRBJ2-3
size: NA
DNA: TGTGCCAGCAGCTCATCCTTAGCGGGAGCTGCAGATACGCAGTATTTT
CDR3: CASSSSLAGAADTQYF

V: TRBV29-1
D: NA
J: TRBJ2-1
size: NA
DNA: TGCAGCGTTGAATCGGGTAGGGGCGAGGCGACCTACAATGAGCAGTTCTTC
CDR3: CSVESGRGEATYNEQFF

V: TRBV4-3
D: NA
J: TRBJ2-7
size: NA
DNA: TGCGCCAGCAGCCAACATTACGGGGGCGGTCTCTCCTACGAGCAGTACTTC
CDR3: CASSQHYGGGLSYEQYF

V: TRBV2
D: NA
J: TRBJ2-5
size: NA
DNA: TGTGCCAGCGTCTCTGCGACCCAGTACTTC
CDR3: CASVSATQYF

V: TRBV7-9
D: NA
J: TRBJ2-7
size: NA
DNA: TGTGCCAGCACCTCGGACTATCGAGAGCAGTACTTC
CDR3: CASTSDYREQYF

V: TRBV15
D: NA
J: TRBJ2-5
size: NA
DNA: TGTGCCACCAGGGGACCTGCCTTAAACCAGTACTTC
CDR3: CATRGPALNQYF

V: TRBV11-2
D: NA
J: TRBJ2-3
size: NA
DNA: TGTGCCAGCAGGGAAGCAAGCGCCTATACGCAGTATTTT
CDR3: CASREASAYTQYF

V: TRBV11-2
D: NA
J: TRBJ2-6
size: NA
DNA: TGTGCCAGCAGCTCAGTACCTTCTGGGGCCAACGTCCTGACTTTC
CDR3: CASSSVPSGANVLTF

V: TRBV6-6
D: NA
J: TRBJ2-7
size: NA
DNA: TGTGCCAGCAGCCTACAGAGCTCCTACGAGCAGTACTTC
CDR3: CASSLQSSYEQYF

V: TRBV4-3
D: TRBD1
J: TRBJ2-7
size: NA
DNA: TGCGCCAGCAGCCCAGGGACAGGTTTATCCTACGAGCAGTACTTC
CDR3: CASSPGTGLSYEQYF

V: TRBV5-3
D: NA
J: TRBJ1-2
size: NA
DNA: TGTGCCAGAAGCTTGGATGGGCCCTCCGGGCCACTCCCTAACTATGGCTACACCTTC
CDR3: CARSLDGPSGPLPNYGYTF

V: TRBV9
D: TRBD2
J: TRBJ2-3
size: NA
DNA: TGTGCCAGCAGCGTAGATGACCAGACTAGCGGGGCCACAGATACGCAGTATTTT
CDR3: CASSVDDQTSGATDTQYF

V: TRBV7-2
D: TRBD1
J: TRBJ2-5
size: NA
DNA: TGTGCCAGCAGCTTACTCTGGACAGGGAAAGAGACCCAGTACTTC
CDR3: CASSLLWTGKETQYF

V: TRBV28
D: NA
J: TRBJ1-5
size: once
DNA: TGTGCCAGCAGTTTATCCCGTGGACAGCCCCCAGGAATTCAGCCCCAGCATTTT
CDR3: CASSLSRGQPPGIQPQHF

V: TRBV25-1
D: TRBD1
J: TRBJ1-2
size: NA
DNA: TGTGCCAGCAGTGAATACGGGGACAGGGACGATGGCTACACCTTC
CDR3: CASSEYGDRDDGYTF

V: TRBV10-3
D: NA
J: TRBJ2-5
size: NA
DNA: TGTGCCATCAGTGAGTCGTTAGGGGAGGTAGAGACCCAGTACTTC
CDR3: CAISESLGEVETQYF

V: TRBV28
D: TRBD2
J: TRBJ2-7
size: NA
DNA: TGTGCCAGCAGTATTAGCGGGAGAGCCTACGAGCAGTACTTC
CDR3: CASSISGRAYEQYF

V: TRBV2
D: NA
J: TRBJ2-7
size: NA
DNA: TGTGCCAGCAGTGACCTTGCGGGAAAGCTCGAGCAGTACTTC
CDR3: CASSDLAGKLEQYF

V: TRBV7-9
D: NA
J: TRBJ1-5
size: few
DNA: TGTGCCAGCAGCCGCGCAGGGTATCAGCCCCAGCATTTT
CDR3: CASSRAGYQPQHF

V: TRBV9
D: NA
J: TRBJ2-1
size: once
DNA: TGTGCCAGCAGCGTAAGGAGCGGAAGCTCCTACAATGAGCAGTTCTTC
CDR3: CASSVRSGSSYNEQFF

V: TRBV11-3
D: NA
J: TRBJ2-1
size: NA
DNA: TGTGCCAGCAGGCCGTCGGGATCGGATGAGCAGTTCTTC
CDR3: CASRPSGSDEQFF

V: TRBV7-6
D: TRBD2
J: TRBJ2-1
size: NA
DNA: TGTGCCAGCAGCTACGGAGGACTAGCGGGAGGGAATGAGCAGTTCTTC
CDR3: CASSYGGLAGGNEQFF

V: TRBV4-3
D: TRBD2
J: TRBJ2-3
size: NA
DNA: TGCGCCAGCAGCTCGACCGGGGGGGGGAACGTCGCAGATACGCAGTATTTT
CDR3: CASSSTGGGNVADTQYF

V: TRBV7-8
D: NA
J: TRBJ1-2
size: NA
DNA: TGTGCCAGCAGCTTTGGGGCGGAGGGCGGATCCTATGGCTACACCTTC
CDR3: CASSFGAEGGSYGYTF

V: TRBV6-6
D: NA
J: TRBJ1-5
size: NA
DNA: TGTGCCAGCAGTTACTCGAACAGGGGCAATCAGCCCCAGCATTTT
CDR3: CASSYSNRGNQPQHF

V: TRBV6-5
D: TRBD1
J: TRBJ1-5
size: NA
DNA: TGTGCCAGCAGTCCACAGGGGGCGGATCAGCCCCAGCATTTT
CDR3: CASSPQGADQPQHF

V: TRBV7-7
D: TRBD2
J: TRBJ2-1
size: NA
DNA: TGTGCCAGCAGCGTCCTATTAGGACTAGCGGAGAACAATGAGCAGTTCTTC
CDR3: CASSVLLGLAENNEQFF

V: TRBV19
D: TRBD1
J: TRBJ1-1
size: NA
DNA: TGTGCCAGTAGTACCCGGACAGGGAACACTGAAGCTTTCTTT
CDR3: CASSTRTGNTEAFF

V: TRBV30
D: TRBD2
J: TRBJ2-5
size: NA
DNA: TGTGCCTGGAGTTACGGGACTAGCTGGAAAGAGACCCAGTACTTC
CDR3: CAWSYGTSWKETQYF

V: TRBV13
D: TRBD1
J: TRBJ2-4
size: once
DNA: TGTGCCAGCAGCCCATCTTCAGACAGGGGTAAAAACATTCAGTACTTC
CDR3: CASSPSSDRGKNIQYF

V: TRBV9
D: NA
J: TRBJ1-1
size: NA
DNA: TGTGCCAGCAGCGTCCCCAGGCCAGGTGAAGCTTTCTTT
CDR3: CASSVPRPGEAFF